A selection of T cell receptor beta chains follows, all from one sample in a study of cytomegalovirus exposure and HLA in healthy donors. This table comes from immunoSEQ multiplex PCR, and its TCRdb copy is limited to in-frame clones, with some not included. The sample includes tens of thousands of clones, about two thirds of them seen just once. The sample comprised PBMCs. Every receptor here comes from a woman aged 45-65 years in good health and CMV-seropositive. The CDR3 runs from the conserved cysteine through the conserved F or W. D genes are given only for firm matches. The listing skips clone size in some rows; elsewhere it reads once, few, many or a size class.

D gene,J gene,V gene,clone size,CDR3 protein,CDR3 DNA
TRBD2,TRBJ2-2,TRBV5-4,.,CASSLGRSGRTGELFF,TGTGCCAGCAGCTTGGGTCGTAGCGGGAGGACCGGGGAGCTGTTTTTT
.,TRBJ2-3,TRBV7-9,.,CASSFGTPRTDTQYF,TGTGCCAGCAGCTTTGGGACACCACGCACAGATACGCAGTATTTT
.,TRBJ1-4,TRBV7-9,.,CASSLLEDNEKLFF,TGTGCCAGCAGCTTATTGGAGGATAATGAAAAACTGTTTTTT
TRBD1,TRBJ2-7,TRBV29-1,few,CSAWGQGASEQYF,TGCAGCGCATGGGGACAGGGGGCGAGTGAGCAGTACTTC
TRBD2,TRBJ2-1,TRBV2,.,CASSPSGGRDEQFF,TGTGCCAGCAGTCCTAGCGGGGGGCGGGATGAGCAGTTCTTC
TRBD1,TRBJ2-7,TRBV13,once,CASRIGGFEQYF,TGTGCCAGCCGGATAGGGGGCTTCGAGCAGTACTTC
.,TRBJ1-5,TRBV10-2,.,CASRVGGAGNQPQHF,TGCGCCAGCAGGGTCGGAGGGGCGGGAAATCAGCCCCAGCATTTT
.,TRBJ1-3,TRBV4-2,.,CASSQAQRNIIYF,TGTGCCAGCAGCCAAGCACAAAGAAACATCATATATTTT
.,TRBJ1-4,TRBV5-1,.,CASSLARPSNEKLFF,TGCGCCAGCAGCTTGGCGAGGCCGTCTAATGAAAAACTGTTTTTT
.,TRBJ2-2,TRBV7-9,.,CASSLGDSDTGELFF,TGTGCCAGCAGCCTAGGGGACTCTGACACCGGGGAGCTGTTTTTT
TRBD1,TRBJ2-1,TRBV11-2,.,CASSPGTGNNEQFF,TGTGCCAGCAGCCCAGGGACAGGGAACAATGAGCAGTTCTTC
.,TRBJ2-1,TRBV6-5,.,CASSYEPTPYNEQFF,TGTGCCAGCAGTTATGAGCCTACCCCCTACAATGAGCAGTTCTTC
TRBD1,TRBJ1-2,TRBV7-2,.,CASSWDGQGATTF,TGTGCCAGCAGCTGGGACGGACAGGGGGCGACCACCTTC
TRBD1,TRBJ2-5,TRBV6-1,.,CASSEWDRGWETQYF,TGTGCCAGCAGTGAATGGGACAGGGGGTGGGAGACCCAGTACTTC
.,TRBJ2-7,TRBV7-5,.,CVRSLMDRGYEQYF,TGTGTCAGAAGCCTTATGGACAGGGGGTACGAGCAGTACTTC
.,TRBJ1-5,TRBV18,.,CASSGQPNQPQHF,TGTGCCAGCTCGGGACAACCCAATCAGCCCCAGCATTTT
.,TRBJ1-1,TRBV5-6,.,CASSSTQNTEAFF,TGTGCCAGCAGCTCGACACAGAACACTGAAGCTTTCTTT
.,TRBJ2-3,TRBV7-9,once,CASREDWTDTQYF,TGTGCCAGCAGAGAGGACTGGACAGATACGCAGTATTTT
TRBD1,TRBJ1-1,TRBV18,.,CASSPPGQGATEAFF,TGTGCCAGCTCACCCCCGGGACAGGGGGCCACTGAAGCTTTCTTT
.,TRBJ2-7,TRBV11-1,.,CASTLPGSHPLGYEQYF,TGTGCCAGCACTCTTCCCGGGTCTCATCCCTTGGGCTACGAGCAGTACTTC
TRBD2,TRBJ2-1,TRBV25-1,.,CASSEERGGRFNDEQFF,TGTGCCAGCAGTGAAGAGCGGGGGGGCCGGTTCAACGATGAGCAGTTCTTC
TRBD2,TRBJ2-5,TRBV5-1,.,CASSLNRTRAGVLQETQYF,TGCGCCAGCAGCTTGAATCGGACCCGTGCGGGGGTCCTCCAAGAGACCCAGTACTTC
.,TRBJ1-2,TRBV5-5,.,CASSFSGYTF,TGTGCCAGCAGCTTCTCCGGCTACACCTTC
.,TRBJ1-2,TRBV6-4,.,CASTLYAEANYGYTF,TGTGCCAGCACCCTTTATGCAGAGGCTAACTATGGCTACACCTTC
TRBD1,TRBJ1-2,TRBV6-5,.,CASRRTGDLGGYTF,TGTGCCAGCAGACGAACAGGGGATCTGGGAGGCTACACCTTC
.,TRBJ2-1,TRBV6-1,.,CASISDAAGYEQFF,TGTGCCAGCATCTCAGACGCGGCGGGGTATGAGCAGTTCTTC
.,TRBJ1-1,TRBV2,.,CASSEGGLRYYTEAFF,TGTGCCAGCAGTGAAGGGGGGCTCCGATATTACACTGAAGCTTTCTTT
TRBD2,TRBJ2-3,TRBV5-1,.,CASSLANSGGVTDTQYF,TGCGCCAGCAGCTTGGCCAACAGCGGGGGGGTAACAGATACGCAGTATTTT
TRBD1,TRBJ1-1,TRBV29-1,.,CSVIPWDRGGFTEAFF,TGCAGCGTTATCCCCTGGGACAGGGGGGGGTTCACTGAAGCTTTCTTT
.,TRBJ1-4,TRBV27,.,CASKLRAGWEKLFF,TGTGCCAGCAAATTACGAGCCGGTTGGGAAAAACTGTTTTTT
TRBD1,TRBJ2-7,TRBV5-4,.,CASSLQGGSYEQYF,TGTGCCAGCAGTTTACAGGGGGGCTCCTACGAGCAGTACTTC
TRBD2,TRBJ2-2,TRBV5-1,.,CASSLGSGGATGELFF,TGCGCCAGCAGCTTGGGATCCGGGGGGGCAACGGGGGAGCTGTTTTTT
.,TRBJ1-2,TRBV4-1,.,CASSQGMRGYYGYTF,TGCGCCAGCAGCCAAGGGATGAGGGGGTACTATGGCTACACCTTC
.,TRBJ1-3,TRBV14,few,CASGKPGSGNTIYF,TGTGCCAGCGGAAAGCCAGGCTCTGGAAACACCATATATTTT
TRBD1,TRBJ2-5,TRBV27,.,CASSRDSETQYF,TGTGCCAGCAGTAGGGACAGCGAGACCCAGTACTTC
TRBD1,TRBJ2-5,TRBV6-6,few,CASSYGTAYQETQYF,TGTGCCAGCAGTTACGGGACAGCGTACCAAGAGACCCAGTACTTC
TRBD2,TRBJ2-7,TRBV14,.,CASTNLAGGEQYF,TGTGCCAGCACCAATCTAGCGGGGGGCGAGCAGTACTTC